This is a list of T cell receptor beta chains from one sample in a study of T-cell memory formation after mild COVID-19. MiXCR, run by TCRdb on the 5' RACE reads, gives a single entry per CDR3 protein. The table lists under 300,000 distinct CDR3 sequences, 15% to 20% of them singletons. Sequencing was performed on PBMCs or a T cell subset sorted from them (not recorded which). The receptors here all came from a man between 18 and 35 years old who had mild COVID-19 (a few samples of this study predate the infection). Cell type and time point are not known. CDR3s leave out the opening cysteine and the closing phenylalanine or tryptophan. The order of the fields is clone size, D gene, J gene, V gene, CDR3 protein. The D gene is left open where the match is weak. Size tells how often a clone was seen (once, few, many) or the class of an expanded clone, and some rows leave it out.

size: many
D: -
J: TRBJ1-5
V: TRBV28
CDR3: ASRTVYSNQPQH

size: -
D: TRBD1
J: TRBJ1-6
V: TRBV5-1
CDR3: ASSADRNSPLH

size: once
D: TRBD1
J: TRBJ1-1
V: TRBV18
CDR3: ASSPVDRANTEAF

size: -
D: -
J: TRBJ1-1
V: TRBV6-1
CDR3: ASSENVATNTEAF

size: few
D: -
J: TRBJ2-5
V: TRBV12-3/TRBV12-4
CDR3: ASSGGRYETQY

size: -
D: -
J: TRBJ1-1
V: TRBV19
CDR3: ASSAGRRIAEAF

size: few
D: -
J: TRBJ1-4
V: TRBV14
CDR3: ASSQWGAGEKLF

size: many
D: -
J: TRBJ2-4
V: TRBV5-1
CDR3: ASSLDLNIQY

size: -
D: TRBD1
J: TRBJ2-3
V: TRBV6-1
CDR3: ASSATGITDTQY

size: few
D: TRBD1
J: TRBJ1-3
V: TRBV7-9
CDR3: ASSSDRGLGNTIY

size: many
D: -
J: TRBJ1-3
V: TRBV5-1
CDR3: ASSLDPKEDTIY

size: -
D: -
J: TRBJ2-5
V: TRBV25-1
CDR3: ASSESWGVEETQY

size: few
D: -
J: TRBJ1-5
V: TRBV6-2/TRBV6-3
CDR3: ASNGPDSNQPQH

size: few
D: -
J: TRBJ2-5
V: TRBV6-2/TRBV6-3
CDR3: ASSDREAETQY